This T cell receptor beta chain was obtained from a study of T-cell reconstitution after alpha-beta-depleted transplantation in children. This clonotype was seen repeatedly, ten times or more. Molecular barcoding with unique molecular identifiers was used for the TCRbeta library. MiXCR was run by TCRdb on the PCR reads, yielding one entry per CDR3 protein. The repertoire holds hundreds of thousands of distinct CDR3 sequences, 15% to 20% seen once, with about 1.1% in the top ten. Trimming pared 3 bases from V and 2 bases from J, leaving 12 bases between. Germline V CDR1 and CDR2: DFQATT, SNEGSKA (reference sequence). The CDR3 extends over 14 amino acids.

The chain joins TRBV20-1 to TRBJ2-3; D not resolved. Specimen: PBMCs from the stem cell graft donor, collected from the stem cell graft. The TCR comes from a human donor who donated a stem cell graft to a child with acute myeloid leukemia. CDR3 nucleotide sequence: TGCAGTGCTAGTAAGGCCGGATCCACAGATACGCAGTATTTT. This encodes CSASKAGSTDTQYF.